The sequence of this T cell receptor (beta chain) was determined in a study of Graves' ophthalmopathy and Graves' hyperthyroidism. As for the study in general: Pretreatment peripheral blood was obtained at initial diagnosis.

RNA transcripts provided the template for amplifying TCR beta CDR3 regions. The library came from an HTBI-primed first-round RT-PCR and a second-round multiplex PCR. From the multiplex PCR reads, TCRdb called clonotypes with MiXCR, one entry per CDR3 protein. Of about 640,000 distinct CDR3 sequences listed, just over 40% are singletons. The receptor was isolated from an adult man with Graves' ophthalmopathy. Sequenced material: peripheral blood.

The CDR3 DNA sequence: TGTGCCAGCAGTTTAGAGGGGCCTGTACTGTTTTTT. Amino acid sequence: CASSLEGPVLFF. The chain recombines TRBV12-3 or TRBV12-4 with TRBJ1-4; a weak D match, TRBD1 (5 bases). Between the trimmed V and J ends, which lost 1 base and 13 bases, there was a span of 10 bases. The CDR3 runs to 12 residues.